These 2 T cell receptor beta chains were sequenced from one sample in a study of beta chain features in type 1 diabetes. Expressed TCRB transcripts were sequenced after all isolated RNA was converted to cDNA. Using immunoSEQ multiplex PCR, the repertoire was profiled, and TCRdb retains in-frame clones only, with some absent. The sample includes about 450,000 clones, about an eighth seen only once; the top ten take about 0.042%. Sequencing was performed on naive CD4+ T cells from blood. These receptors were taken from a woman aged 18-29 years in good health.

CDR3 amino acids: CASSVSWDEGYTQYF. In DNA, the CDR3 is TGTGCCAGCAGCGTGTCTTGGGACGAGGGTTATACGCAGTATTTT. This chain joins TRBV9 and TRBJ2-3; perhaps D is TRBD1 or TRBD2 (5 bases each). Germline V CDR1 and CDR2: SGDLS, YYNGEE. This CDR3 region has 15 residues. V was trimmed by 2 bases and J by 7 bases, leaving 17 bases between them.

The chain has TRBV28 and TRBJ1-4; D perhaps matches TRBD1 (6 bases). CDR1 and CDR2 (germline): MDHEN, SYDVKM. There are 15 residues in the CDR3. V was trimmed by 5 bases and J by 8 bases, leaving 18 bases between them. CDR3 in amino acids: CASSPPQGGGEKLFF. CDR3 nucleotides: TGTGCCAGCAGTCCCCCTCAGGGAGGGGGAGAAAAACTGTTTTTT. Complete variable domain (other parts from reference TRBV28 and TRBJ1-4): DVKVTQSSRYLVKRTGEKVFLECVQDMDHENMFWYRQDPGLGLRLIYFSYDVKMKEKGDIPEGYSVSREKKERFSLILESASTNQTSMYLCASSPPQGGGEKLFFGSGTQLSVL.